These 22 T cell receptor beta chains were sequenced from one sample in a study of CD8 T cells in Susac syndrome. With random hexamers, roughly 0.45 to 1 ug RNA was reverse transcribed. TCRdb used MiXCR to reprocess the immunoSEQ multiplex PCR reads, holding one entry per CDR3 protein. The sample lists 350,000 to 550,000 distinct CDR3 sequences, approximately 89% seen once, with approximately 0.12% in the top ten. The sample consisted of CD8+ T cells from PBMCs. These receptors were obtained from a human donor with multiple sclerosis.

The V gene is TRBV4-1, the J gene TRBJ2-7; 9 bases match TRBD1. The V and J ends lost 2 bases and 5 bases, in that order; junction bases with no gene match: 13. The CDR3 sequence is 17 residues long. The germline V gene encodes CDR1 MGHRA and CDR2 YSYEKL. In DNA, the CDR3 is TGCGCCAGCAGCCAACTACCACTACAGGGGGCTGTCGACGAGCAGTACTTC. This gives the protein CASSQLPLQGAVDEQYF.

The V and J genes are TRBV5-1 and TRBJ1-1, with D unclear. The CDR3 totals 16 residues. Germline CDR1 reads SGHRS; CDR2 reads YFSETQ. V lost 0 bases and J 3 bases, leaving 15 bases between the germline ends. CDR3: CASSLAGVFTDTEAFF. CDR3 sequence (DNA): TGCGCCAGCAGCTTGGCCGGGGTGTTCACGGACACTGAAGCTTTCTTT.

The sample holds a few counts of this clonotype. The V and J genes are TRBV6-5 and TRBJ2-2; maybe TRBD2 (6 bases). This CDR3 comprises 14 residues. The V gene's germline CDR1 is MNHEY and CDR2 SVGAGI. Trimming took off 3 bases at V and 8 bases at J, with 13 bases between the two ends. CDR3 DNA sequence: TGTGCCAGCAGTTATTGGGTGGCGGGAGGGGAGCTGTTTTTT. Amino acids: CASSYWVAGGELFF.

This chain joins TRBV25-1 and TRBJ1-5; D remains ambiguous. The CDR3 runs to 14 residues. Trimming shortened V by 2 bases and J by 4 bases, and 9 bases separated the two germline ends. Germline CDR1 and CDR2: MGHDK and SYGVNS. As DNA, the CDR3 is TGTGCCAGCAGTGAAAGTAGGGCTAATCAGCCCCAGCATTTT. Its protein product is CASSESRANQPQHF.

CDR3: CAISGPDGPFGEQFF. CDR3 DNA sequence: TGTGCCATCAGTGGGCCTGATGGTCCATTTGGTGAGCAGTTCTTC. The chain employs TRBV10-3 and TRBJ2-1; D call uncertain. Germline V lookup: CDR1 ENHRY, CDR2 SYGVKD. CDR3 length: 15 residues. Trimming took off 4 bases at V and 9 bases at J, with 19 bases between the two ends.

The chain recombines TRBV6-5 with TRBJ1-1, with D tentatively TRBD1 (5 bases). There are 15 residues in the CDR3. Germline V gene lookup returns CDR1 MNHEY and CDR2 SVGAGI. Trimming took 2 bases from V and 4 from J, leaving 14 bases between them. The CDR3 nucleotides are TGTGCCAGCAGTTACGAGGTTGGGGGAGTCACTGAAGCTTTCTTT. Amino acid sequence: CASSYEVGGVTEAFF.

The CDR3 loop is CASSPSRLPYEQYF. CDR3 bases: TGTGCCAGCAGCCCGTCCAGACTACCCTACGAGCAGTACTTC. The V gene is TRBV7-9, the J gene TRBJ2-7, with a possible D match to TRBD2 (5 bases). Germline loops: CDR1 SEHNR, CDR2 FQNEAQ (reference sequence). The CDR3 covers 14 residues. V was clipped by 5 bases and J by 2 bases, with 13 bases between them.

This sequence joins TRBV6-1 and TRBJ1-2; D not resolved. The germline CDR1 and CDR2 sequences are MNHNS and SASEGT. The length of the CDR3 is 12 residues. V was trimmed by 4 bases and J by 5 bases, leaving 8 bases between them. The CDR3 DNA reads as TGTGCCAGCAGTGGATCCGGGTATGGCTACACCTTC. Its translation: CASSGSGYGYTF.

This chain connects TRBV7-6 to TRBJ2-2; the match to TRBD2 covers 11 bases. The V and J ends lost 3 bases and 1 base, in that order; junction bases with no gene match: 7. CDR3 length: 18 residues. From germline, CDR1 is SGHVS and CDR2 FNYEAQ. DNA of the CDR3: TGTGCCAGCAGCTTCCCGACTAGCGGGGAGCAGAACACCGGGGAGCTGTTTTTT. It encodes CASSFPTSGEQNTGELFF.

In DNA form, the CDR3 reads TGTGCCAGCAGTATCGACTGGACTACGACAGAGCAGTACTTC. Translating gives CASSIDWTTTEQYF. This chain uses TRBV2 with TRBJ2-7; D may be TRBD2 (6 bases). Germline CDR1 reads SNHLY; CDR2 reads FYNNEI. This CDR3 has 14 amino acids. V lost 5 bases, J lost 7 bases, and 18 bases lay in between.

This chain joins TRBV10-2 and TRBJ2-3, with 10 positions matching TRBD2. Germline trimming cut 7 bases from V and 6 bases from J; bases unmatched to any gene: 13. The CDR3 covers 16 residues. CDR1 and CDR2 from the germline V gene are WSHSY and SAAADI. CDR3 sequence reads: CASTGLADIRVDTQYF. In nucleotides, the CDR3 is TGCGCCAGCACCGGACTAGCGGACATCAGGGTGGATACGCAGTATTTT.

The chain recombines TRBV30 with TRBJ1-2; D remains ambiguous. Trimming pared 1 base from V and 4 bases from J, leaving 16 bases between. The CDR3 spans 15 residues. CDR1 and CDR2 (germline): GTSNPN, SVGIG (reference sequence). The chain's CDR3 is CAWSAPGFTGYGYTF. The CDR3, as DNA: TGTGCCTGGAGTGCTCCTGGGTTTACGGGCTATGGCTACACCTTC.

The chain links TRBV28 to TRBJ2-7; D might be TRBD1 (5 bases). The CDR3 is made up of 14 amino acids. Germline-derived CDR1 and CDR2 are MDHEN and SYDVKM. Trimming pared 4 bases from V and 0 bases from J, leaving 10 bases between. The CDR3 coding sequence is TGTGCCAGCAGTTACAGGCTAATCTCCTACGAGCAGTACTTC. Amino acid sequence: CASSYRLISYEQYF. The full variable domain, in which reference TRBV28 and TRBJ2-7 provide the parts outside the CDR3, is DVKVTQSSRYLVKRTGEKVFLECVQDMDHENMFWYRQDPGLGLRLIYFSYDVKMKEKGDIPEGYSVSREKKERFSLILESASTNQTSMYLCASSYRLISYEQYFGPGTRLTVT.

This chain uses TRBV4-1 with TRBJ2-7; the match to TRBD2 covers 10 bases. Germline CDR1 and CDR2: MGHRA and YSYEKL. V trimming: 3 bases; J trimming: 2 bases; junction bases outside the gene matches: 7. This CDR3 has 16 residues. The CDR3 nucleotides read TGCGCCAGCAGCCATTCAAGCGGGAGGGAGACCTACGAGCAGTACTTC. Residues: CASSHSSGRETYEQYF.

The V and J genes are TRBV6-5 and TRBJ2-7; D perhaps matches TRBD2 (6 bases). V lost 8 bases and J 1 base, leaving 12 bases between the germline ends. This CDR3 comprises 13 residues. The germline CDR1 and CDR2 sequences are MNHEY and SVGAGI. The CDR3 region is CASAPGGSYEQYF. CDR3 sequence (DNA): TGTGCCAGCGCCCCCGGGGGATCCTACGAGCAGTACTTC.

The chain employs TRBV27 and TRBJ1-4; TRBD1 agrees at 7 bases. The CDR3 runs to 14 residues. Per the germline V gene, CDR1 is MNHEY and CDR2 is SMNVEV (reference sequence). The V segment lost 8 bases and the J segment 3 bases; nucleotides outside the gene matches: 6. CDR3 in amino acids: CASSRQGPNEKLFF. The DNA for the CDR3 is TGTGCCAGCTCCCGACAGGGCCCTAATGAAAAACTGTTTTTT.

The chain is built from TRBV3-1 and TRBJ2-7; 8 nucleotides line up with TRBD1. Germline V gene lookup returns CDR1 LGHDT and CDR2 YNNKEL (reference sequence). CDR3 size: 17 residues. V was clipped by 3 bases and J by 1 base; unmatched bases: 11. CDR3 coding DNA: TGTGCCAGCAGCCACTCAACCGGGACAGGCCCATCCTACGAGCAGTACTTC. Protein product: CASSHSTGTGPSYEQYF.

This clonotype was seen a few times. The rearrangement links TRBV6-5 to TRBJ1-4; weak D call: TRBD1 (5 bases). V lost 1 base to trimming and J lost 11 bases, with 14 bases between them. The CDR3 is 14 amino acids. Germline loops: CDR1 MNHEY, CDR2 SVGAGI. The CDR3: CASSYLGPGVKLFF. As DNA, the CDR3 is TGTGCCAGCAGTTACTTGGGACCAGGCGTTAAACTGTTTTTT.

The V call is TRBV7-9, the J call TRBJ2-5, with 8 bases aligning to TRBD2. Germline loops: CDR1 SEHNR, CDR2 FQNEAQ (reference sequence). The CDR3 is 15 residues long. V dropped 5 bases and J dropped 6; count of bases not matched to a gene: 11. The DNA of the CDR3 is TGTGCCAGCAGCCCGACCACTGGACTAGCAAAGACCCAGTACTTC. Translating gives CASSPTTGLAKTQYF.

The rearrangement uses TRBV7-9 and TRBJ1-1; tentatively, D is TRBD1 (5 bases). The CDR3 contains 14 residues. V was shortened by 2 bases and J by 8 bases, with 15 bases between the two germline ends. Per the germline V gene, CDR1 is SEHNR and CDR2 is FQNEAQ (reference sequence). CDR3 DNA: TGTGCCAGCAGCTTAATAGGGTCCGGGACGGAAGCTTTCTTT. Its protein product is CASSLIGSGTEAFF.

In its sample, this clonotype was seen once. The CDR3 sequence: CASRATGGGNEQYF. CDR3 nucleotides: TGTGCCAGCAGGGCCACGGGGGGTGGCAACGAGCAGTACTTC. This chain joins TRBV28 and TRBJ2-7, with 7 bases fitting TRBD2. CDR3 length: 14 amino acids. J was trimmed by 5 bases and V by 6 bases; bases with no gene match: 10. The germline CDR1 and CDR2 sequences are MDHEN and SYDVKM.

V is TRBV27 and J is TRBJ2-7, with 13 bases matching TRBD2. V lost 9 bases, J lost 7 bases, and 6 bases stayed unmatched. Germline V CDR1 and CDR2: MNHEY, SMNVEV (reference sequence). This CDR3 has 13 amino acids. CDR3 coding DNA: TGTGCCAGTTGGGGACTAGCGGGGACAGAGCAGTACTTC. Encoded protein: CASWGLAGTEQYF.